This T cell receptor beta chain was observed in a study of cytomegalovirus exposure and HLA in healthy donors. General observations from the study: For most subjects, TCR beta sequences were reported to predict HLA-A and HLA-B alleles with accuracy. Indistinguishability led to the exclusion of some V segments, TRBV6-2 and TRBV6-3 included.

With 1 base removed from V and 0 bases from J, the gap between germline ends came to 7 bases. Germline CDR1 is SGHAT and CDR2 is FQNNGV. The length of the CDR3 is 15 residues. On this clone itself: What it binds is not known.

The PCR was carried out with 60 Vbeta primers and 13 Jbeta primers. Profiling relied on immunoSEQ multiplex PCR, and the TCRdb table lists in-frame clones only, not all of them. The sample yields some 150,000 clones, about 80% seen once. V gene TRBV11-2 combines with J gene TRBJ1-3, with D unresolved. This TCR came from a man younger than 30 in good health and CMV-seropositive. Input material: PBMCs. CDR3 region: CASSLVRNSGNTIYF. In nucleotides, the CDR3 is TGTGCCAGCAGCTTAGTCAGGAACTCTGGAAACACCATATATTTT.